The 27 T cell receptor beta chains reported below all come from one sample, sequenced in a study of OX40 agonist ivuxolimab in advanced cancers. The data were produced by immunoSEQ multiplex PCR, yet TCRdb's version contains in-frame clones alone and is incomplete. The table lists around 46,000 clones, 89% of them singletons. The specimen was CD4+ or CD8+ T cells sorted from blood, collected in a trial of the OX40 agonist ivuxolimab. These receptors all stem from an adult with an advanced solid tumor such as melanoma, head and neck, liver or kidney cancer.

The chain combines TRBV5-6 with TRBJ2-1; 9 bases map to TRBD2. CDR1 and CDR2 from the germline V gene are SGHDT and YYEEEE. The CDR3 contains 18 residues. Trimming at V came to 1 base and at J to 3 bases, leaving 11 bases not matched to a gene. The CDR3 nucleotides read TGTGCCAGCAGCTTGCCGTTGGGACTAGCACTTAACTACAATGAGCAGTTCTTC. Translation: CASSLPLGLALNYNEQFF.

The CDR3 DNA reads as TGCAGCGTTGGGGAGACAGGGACCTATGGCTACACCTTC. Protein sequence: CSVGETGTYGYTF. The rearrangement links TRBV29-1 to TRBJ1-2; 7 bases agree with TRBD1. The CDR3 loop spans 13 amino acids. Per the germline V gene, CDR1 is SQVTM and CDR2 is ANQGSEA. The V gene end was trimmed by 4 bases and the J gene end by 4 bases; junction bases not matched to a gene: 6.

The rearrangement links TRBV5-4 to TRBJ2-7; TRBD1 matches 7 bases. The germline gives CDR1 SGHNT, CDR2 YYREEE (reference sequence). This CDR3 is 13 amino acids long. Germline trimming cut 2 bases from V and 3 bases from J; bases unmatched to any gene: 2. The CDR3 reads CASSFSGGYEQYF. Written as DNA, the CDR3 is TGTGCCAGCAGCTTTTCAGGGGGCTACGAGCAGTACTTC.

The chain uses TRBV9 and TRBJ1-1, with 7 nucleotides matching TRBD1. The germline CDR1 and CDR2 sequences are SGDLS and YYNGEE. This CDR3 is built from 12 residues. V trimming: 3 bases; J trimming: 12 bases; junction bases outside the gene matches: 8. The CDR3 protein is CASSEGPGGPFF. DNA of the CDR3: TGTGCCAGCAGCGAGGGGCCAGGGGGACCTTTCTTT. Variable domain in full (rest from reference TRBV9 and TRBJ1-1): DSGVTQTPKHLITATGQRVTLRCSPRSGDLSVYWYQQSLDQGLQFLIQYYNGEERAKGNILERFSAQQFPDLHSELNLSSLELGDSALYFCASSEGPGGPFFGQGTRLTVV.

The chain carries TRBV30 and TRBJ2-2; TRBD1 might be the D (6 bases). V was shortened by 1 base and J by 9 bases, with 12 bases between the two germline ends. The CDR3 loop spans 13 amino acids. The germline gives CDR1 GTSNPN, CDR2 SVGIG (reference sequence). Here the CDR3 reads CAWSGTGYRELFF. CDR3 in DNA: TGTGCCTGGAGTGGTACAGGGTACCGGGAGCTGTTTTTT.

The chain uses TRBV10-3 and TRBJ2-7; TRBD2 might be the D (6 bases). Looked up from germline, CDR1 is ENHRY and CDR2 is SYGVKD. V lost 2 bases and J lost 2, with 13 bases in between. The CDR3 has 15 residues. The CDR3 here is CAISELSGTPYEQYF. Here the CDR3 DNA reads TGTGCCATCAGTGAGCTGTCAGGGACTCCCTACGAGCAGTACTTC.

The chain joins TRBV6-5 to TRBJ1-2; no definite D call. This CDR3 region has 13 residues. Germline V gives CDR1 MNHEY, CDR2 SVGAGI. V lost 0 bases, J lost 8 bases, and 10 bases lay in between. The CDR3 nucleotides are TGTGCCAGCAGTTACTCGAATTACGGGGGCTACACCTTC. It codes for CASSYSNYGGYTF.

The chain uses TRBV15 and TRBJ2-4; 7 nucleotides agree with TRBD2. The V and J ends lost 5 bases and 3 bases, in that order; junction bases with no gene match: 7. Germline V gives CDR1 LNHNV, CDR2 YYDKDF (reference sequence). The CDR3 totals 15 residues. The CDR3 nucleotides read TGTGCCACCAGCTCTAGCGGTGTGCGCAAAAACATTCAGTACTTC. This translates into CATSSSGVRKNIQYF. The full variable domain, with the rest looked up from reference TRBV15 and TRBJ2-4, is DAMVIQNPRYQVTQFGKPVTLSCSQTLNHNVMYWYQQKSSQAPKLLFHYYDKDFNNEADTPDNFQSRRPNTSFCFLDIRSPGLGDTAMYLCATSSSGVRKNIQYFGAGTRLSVL.

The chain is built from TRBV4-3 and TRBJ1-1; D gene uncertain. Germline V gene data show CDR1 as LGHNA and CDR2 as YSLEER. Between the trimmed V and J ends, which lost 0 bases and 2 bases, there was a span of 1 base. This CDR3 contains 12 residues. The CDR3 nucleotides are TGCGCCAGCAGCCAAGATAACACTGAAGCTTTCTTT. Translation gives CASSQDNTEAFF.

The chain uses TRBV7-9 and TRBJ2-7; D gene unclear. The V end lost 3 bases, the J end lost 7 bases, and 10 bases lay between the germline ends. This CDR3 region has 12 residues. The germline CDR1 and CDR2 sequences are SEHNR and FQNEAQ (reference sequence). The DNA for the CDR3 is TGTGCCAGCAGCTTTGGGGATGAAGAGCAGTACTTC. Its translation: CASSFGDEEQYF.

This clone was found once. For the CDR3, the DNA is TGTGCCAGCAGCCAAGAAAGTAGCGGGAGAGTCTATGAGCAGTTCTTC. Encoded protein: CASSQESSGRVYEQFF. This chain uses TRBV4-2 with TRBJ2-1; 9 bases are shared with TRBD2. The V gene's germline CDR1 is LGHNA and CDR2 YNFKEQ. There are 16 residues in the CDR3. The V gene end was trimmed by 0 bases and the J gene end by 8 bases; junction bases not matched to a gene: 8.

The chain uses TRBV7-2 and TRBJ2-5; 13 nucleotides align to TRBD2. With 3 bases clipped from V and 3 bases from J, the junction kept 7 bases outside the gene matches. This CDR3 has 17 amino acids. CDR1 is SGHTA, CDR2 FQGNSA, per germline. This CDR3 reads CASSLRLAGGPEETQYF. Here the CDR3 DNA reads TGTGCCAGCAGCTTGAGACTAGCGGGGGGTCCAGAAGAGACCCAGTACTTC.

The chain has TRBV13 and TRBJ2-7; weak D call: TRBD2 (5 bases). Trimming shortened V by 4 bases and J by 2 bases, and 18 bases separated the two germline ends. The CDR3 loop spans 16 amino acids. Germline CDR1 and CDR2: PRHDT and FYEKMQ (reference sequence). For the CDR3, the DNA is TGTGCCAGCAGCTCCTCCGACACGAGGGTTCCCTACGAGCAGTACTTC. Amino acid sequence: CASSSSDTRVPYEQYF.

CDR3 residues: CASSQGPTSGGLNTGELFF. As DNA, the CDR3 is TGCGCCAGCAGCCAGGGGCCGACTAGCGGGGGCCTGAACACCGGGGAGCTGTTTTTT. The gene calls are TRBV4-3 and TRBJ2-2; 12 bases are a match to TRBD2. Germline loops: CDR1 LGHNA, CDR2 YSLEER. V was clipped by 3 bases and J by 1 base; unmatched bases: 9. The CDR3 length is 19 residues.

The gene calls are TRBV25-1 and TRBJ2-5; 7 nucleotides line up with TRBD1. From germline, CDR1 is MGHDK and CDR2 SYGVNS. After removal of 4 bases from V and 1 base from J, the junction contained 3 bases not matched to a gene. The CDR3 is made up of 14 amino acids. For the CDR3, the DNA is TGTGCCAGCAGTGGGGGGACAGCCCAAGAGACCCAGTACTTC. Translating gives CASSGGTAQETQYF.

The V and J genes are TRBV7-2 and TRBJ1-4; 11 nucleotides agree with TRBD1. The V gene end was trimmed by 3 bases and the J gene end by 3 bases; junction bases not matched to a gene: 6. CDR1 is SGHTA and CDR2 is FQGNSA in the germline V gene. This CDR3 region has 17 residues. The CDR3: CASSLLGQGAANEKLFF. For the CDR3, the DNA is TGTGCCAGCAGCTTGCTCGGACAGGGGGCGGCTAATGAAAAACTGTTTTTT.

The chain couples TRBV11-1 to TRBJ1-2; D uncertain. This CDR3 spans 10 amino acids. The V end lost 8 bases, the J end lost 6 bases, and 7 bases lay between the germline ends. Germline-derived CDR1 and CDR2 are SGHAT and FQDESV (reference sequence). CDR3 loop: CASGNNGYTF. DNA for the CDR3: TGTGCCAGCGGGAATAATGGCTACACCTTC.

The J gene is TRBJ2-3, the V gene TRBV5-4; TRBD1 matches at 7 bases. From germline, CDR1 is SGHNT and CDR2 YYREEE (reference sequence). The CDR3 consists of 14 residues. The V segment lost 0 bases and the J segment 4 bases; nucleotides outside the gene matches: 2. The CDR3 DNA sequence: TGTGCCAGCAGCTTGGGACAGGGCCCAGATACGCAGTATTTT. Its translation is CASSLGQGPDTQYF.

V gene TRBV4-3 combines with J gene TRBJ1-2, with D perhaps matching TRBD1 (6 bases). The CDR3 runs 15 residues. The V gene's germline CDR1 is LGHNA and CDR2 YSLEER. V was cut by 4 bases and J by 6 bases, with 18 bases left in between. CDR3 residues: CASSPYQQGIDGYTF. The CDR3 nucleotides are TGCGCCAGCAGCCCTTATCAGCAGGGGATCGATGGCTACACCTTC.

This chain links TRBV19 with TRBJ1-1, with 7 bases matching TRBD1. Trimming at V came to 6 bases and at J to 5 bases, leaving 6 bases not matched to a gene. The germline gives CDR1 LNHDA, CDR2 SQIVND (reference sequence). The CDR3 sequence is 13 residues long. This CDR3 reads CASRSTGVTEAFF. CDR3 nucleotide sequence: TGTGCCAGTAGAAGTACAGGGGTGACTGAAGCTTTCTTT. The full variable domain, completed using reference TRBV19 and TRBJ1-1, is DGGITQSPKYLFRKEGQNVTLSCEQNLNHDAMYWYRQDPGQGLRLIYYSQIVNDFQKGDIAEGYSVSREKKESFPLTVTSAQKNPTAFYLCASRSTGVTEAFFGQGTRLTVV.

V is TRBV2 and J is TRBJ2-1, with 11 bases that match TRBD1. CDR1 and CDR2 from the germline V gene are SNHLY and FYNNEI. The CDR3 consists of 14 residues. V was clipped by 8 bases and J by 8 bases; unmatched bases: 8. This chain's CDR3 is CASVGTGGRYEQFF. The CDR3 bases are TGTGCCAGCGTCGGGACAGGGGGGAGGTATGAGCAGTTCTTC.

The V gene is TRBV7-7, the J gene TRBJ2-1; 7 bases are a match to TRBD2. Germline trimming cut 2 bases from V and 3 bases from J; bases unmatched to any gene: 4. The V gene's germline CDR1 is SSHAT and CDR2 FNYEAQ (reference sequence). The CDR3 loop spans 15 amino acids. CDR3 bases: TGTGCCAGCAGCTTAAGACGGGAGGACTACAATGAGCAGTTCTTC. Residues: CASSLRREDYNEQFF.

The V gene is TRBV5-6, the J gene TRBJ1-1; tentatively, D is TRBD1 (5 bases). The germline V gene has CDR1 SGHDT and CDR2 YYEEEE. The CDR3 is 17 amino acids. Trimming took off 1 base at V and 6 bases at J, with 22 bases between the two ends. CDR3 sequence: CASSLSIFGGVDAEAFF. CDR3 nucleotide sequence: TGTGCCAGCAGCTTGTCGATTTTCGGAGGGGTGGACGCTGAAGCTTTCTTT. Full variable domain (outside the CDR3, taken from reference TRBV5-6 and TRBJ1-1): DAGVTQSPTHLIKTRGQQVTLRCSPKSGHDTVSWYQQALGQGPQFIFQYYEEEERQRGNFPDRFSGHQFPNYSSELNVNALLLGDSALYLCASSLSIFGGVDAEAFFGQGTRLTVV.

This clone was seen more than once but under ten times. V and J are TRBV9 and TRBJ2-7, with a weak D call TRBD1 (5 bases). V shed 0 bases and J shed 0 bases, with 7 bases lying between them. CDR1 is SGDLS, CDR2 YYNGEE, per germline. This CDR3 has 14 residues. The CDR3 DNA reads TGTGCCAGCAGCGTAGAGGGGATCTCCTACGAGCAGTACTTC. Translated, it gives CASSVEGISYEQYF. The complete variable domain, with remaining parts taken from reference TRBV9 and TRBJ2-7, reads DSGVTQTPKHLITATGQRVTLRCSPRSGDLSVYWYQQSLDQGLQFLIQYYNGEERAKGNILERFSAQQFPDLHSELNLSSLELGDSALYFCASSVEGISYEQYFGPGTRLTVT.

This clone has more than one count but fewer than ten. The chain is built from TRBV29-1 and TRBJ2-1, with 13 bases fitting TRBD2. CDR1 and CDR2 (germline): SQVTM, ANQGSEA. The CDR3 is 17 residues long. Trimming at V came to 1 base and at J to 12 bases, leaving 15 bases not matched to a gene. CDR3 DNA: TGCAGCGTTGAAGGGACTAGCGGGAGAGGAGGCCGCCGGAGGCAGTTCTTC. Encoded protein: CSVEGTSGRGGRRRQFF.

The CDR3 bases are TGCAGCGTTGAAGATCCCCGGGGTAAAGAGCTGTTTTTT. It yields the protein CSVEDPRGKELFF. This chain links TRBV29-1 with TRBJ2-2; a weak D match, TRBD2 (5 bases). This CDR3 contains 13 residues. CDR1 is SQVTM, CDR2 ANQGSEA, per germline. Trimming removed 0 bases at V and 11 bases at J, with 13 bases between.

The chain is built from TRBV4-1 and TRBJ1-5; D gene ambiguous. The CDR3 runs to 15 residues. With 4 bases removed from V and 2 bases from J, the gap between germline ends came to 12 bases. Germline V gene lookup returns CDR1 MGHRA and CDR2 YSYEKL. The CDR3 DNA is TGCGCCAGCAGCCCGCCGGGTGGGGGCAATCAGCCCCAGCATTTT. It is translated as CASSPPGGGNQPQHF.